Below are 8 T cell receptor beta chains sequenced from a single sample in a study of blood T cell repertoires in COVID-19. Clones were read by immunoSEQ multiplex PCR, and TCRdb kept only the in-frame ones, dropping some. The table includes 70,000 to 80,000 clones, 84% detected once. Sequencing was carried out using peripheral blood. The receptors derive from a human donor in a cohort sampled during active COVID-19.

The chain employs TRBV5-1 and TRBJ2-2; tentative D call: TRBD1 (5 bases). Trimming left V 0 bases short and J 7 bases short, with 10 bases between. CDR3 length: 14 residues. CDR1 SGHRS and CDR2 YFSETQ come from the germline V gene. CDR3 sequence (DNA): TGCGCCAGCAGCTTGGGTGGGGCCGGCGGGGAGCTGTTTTTT. Translating gives CASSLGGAGGELFF.

V usage is TRBV5-6 and J usage is TRBJ1-1; 7 bases are a match to TRBD1. The germline V gene encodes CDR1 SGHDT and CDR2 YYEEEE. V shed 5 bases and J 2 bases; nucleotides not matched to a gene: 3. This CDR3 is 13 amino acids long. CDR3 coding DNA: TGTGCCAGCAGTCGACAGGGAAACACTGAAGCTTTCTTT. It codes for CASSRQGNTEAFF.

The gene calls are TRBV2 and TRBJ1-4; TRBD1 might be the D (5 bases). Per germline, CDR1 SNHLY and CDR2 FYNNEI. The germline V and J ends were trimmed by 8 bases and 8 bases, with 21 bases remaining between them. The CDR3 totals 15 residues. CDR3 protein: CASCPTTGDTEKLFF. CDR3 nucleotide sequence: TGTGCCAGCTGTCCTACCACAGGTGATACGGAAAAACTGTTTTTT.

The chain carries TRBV28 and TRBJ1-5; tentatively, D is TRBD1 (6 bases). V dropped 5 bases and J dropped 7 bases, with 15 bases sitting between them. There are 14 residues in the CDR3. From germline, CDR1 is MDHEN and CDR2 SYDVKM. The CDR3 region is CASSPQTGRQPQHF. Written as DNA, the CDR3 is TGTGCCAGCAGTCCCCAGACAGGTAGGCAGCCCCAGCATTTT.

V usage is TRBV11-2 and J usage is TRBJ1-1; 8 bases match TRBD1. The CDR3 consists of 14 residues. V was clipped by 1 base and J by 3 bases; unmatched bases: 1. The V gene's germline CDR1 is SGHAT and CDR2 FQNNGV. The CDR3 is CASSLGTGYTEAFF. In DNA, the CDR3 is TGTGCCAGCAGCTTAGGGACAGGGTACACTGAAGCTTTCTTT.

The chain employs TRBV5-1 and TRBJ2-3; D may be TRBD1 (6 bases). The V end lost 3 bases, the J end lost 3 bases, and 8 bases lay between the germline ends. The CDR3 consists of 13 residues. CDR1 SGHRS and CDR2 YFSETQ come from the germline V gene. Here the CDR3 reads CASSSDRTDTQYF. The DNA for the CDR3 is TGCGCCAGCAGCTCCGACAGGACAGATACGCAGTATTTT. Complete variable domain (other parts from reference TRBV5-1 and TRBJ2-3): KAGVTQTPRYLIKTRGQQVTLSCSPISGHRSVSWYQQTPGQGLQFLFEYFSETQRNKGNFPGRFSGRQFSNSRSEMNVSTLELGDSALYLCASSSDRTDTQYFGPGTRLTVL.

The genes are TRBV19 and TRBJ1-5; TRBD1 aligns across 7 bases. V lost 4 bases to trimming and J lost 0 bases; unmatched junction nucleotides: 6. CDR3 length equals 16 residues. Germline-derived CDR1 and CDR2 are LNHDA and SQIVND (reference sequence). The CDR3 region has the DNA TGTGCCAGTAGTACCAGCCACAGGGGTAGCAATCAGCCCCAGCATTTT. This codes for CASSTSHRGSNQPQHF. Variable domain in full (rest from reference TRBV19 and TRBJ1-5): DGGITQSPKYLFRKEGQNVTLSCEQNLNHDAMYWYRQDPGQGLRLIYYSQIVNDFQKGDIAEGYSVSREKKESFPLTVTSAQKNPTAFYLCASSTSHRGSNQPQHFGDGTRLSIL.

The chain has TRBV28 and TRBJ1-1, with no clear D. Germline CDR1 is MDHEN and CDR2 is SYDVKM. V was cut by 5 bases and J by 4 bases, with 5 bases left in between. The CDR3 has 11 residues. The CDR3 spells CASSTATEAFF. Written as DNA, the CDR3 is TGTGCCAGCAGTACAGCCACTGAAGCTTTCTTT.